This T cell receptor (beta chain) was found in a study of T cells in Graves' hyperthyroidism and ophthalmopathy. Findings of the study overall: Researchers found most expanded thyroid clonotypes above 0.001 in blood as well.

This clonotype appeared many times. Its matching antigen is unknown. The investigators amplified TCR beta CDR3 regions from RNA transcripts. The HTBI set primed first-round TCR CDR3 RT-PCR. TCRdb recomputed calls from the multiplex PCR reads with MiXCR, one row per CDR3 protein. The sample yields 140,000 or so distinct CDR3 sequences, approximately 20% seen once. The V gene lost 5 bases and the J gene lost 2 bases, with 14 bases spanning the gap. The CDR3 has 15 residues. CDR1 is SGHVS and CDR2 is FQNEAQ in the germline V gene. Pregnant or lactating patients were excluded, as were those with uncontrolled infection or other autoimmune disease. Diagnostic assessment was based on clinical symptoms, serum thyroxine and TRAb, thyroid ultrasound and orbital computed tomography.

Sequenced input: blood. The chain carries TRBV7-8 and TRBJ2-3; D is perhaps TRBD1 (5 bases). The source is a woman in her forties or fifties with Graves' hyperthyroidism that later progressed to Graves' ophthalmopathy. Written as DNA, the CDR3 is TGTGCCAGCAGCGTCAAGGGCAGGGACACAGATACGCAGTATTTT. Encoded protein: CASSVKGRDTDTQYF.